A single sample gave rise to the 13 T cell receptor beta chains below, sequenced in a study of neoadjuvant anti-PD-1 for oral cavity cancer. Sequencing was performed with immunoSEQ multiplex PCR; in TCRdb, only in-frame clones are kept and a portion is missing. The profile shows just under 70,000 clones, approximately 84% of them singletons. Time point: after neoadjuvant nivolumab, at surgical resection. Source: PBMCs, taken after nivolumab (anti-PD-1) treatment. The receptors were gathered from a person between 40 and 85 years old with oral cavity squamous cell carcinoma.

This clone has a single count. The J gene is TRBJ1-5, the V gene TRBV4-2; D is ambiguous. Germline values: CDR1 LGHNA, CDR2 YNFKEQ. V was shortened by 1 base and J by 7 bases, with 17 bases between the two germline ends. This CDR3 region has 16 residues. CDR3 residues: CASSQVAGNEWQPQHF. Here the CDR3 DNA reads TGTGCCAGCAGCCAAGTCGCGGGGAATGAGTGGCAGCCCCAGCATTTT.

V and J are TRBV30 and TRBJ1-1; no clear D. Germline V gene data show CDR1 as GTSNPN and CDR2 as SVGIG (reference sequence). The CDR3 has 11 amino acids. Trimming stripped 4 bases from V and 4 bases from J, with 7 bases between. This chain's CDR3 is CAWTVSTEAFF. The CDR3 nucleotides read TGTGCCTGGACAGTATCCACTGAAGCTTTCTTT. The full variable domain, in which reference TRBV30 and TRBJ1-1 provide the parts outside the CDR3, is SQTIHQWPATLVQPVGSPLSLECTVEGTSNPNLYWYRQAAGRGLQLLFYSVGIGQISSEVPQNLSASRPQDRQFILSSKKLLLSDSGFYLCAWTVSTEAFFGQGTRLTVV.

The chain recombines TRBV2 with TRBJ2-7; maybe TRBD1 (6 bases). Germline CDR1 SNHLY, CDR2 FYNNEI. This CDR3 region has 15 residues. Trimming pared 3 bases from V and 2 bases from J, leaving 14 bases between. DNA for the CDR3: TGTGCCAGCAGTGAGACACCGGGACAAACCTACGAGCAGTACTTC. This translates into CASSETPGQTYEQYF. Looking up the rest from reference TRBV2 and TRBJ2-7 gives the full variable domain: EPEVTQTPSHQVTQMGQEVILRCVPISNHLYFYWYRQILGQKVEFLVSFYNNEISEKSEIFDDQFSVERPDGSNFTLKIRSTKLEDSAMYFCASSETPGQTYEQYFGPGTRLTVT.

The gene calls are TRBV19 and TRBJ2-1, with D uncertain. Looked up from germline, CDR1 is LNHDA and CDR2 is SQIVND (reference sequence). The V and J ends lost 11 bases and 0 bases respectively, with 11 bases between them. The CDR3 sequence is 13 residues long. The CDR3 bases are TGTGCCGCGCGACCCTCCTCCTACAATGAGCAGTTCTTC. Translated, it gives CAARPSSYNEQFF.

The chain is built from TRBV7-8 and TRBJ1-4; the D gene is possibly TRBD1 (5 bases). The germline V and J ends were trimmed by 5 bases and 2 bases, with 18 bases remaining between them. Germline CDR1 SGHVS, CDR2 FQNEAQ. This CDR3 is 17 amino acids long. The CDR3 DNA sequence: TGTGCCAGCAGCCTAAGACCCCCGACAGATACTAATGAAAAACTGTTTTTT. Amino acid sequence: CASSLRPPTDTNEKLFF.

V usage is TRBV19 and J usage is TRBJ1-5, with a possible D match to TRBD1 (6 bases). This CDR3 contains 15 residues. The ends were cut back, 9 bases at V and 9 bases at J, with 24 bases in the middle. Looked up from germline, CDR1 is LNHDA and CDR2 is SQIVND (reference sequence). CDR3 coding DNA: TGTGCCAGGCCACCCTGGGGGGCCCAAGACGGGCCCCAGCATTTT. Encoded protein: CARPPWGAQDGPQHF.

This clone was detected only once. The CDR3 DNA sequence: TGTGCCAGCAGAGGATACAAAAGGGATCAGCCCCAGCATTTT. Amino acid sequence: CASRGYKRDQPQHF. The gene calls are TRBV2 and TRBJ1-5; D uncertain. Germline CDR1 reads SNHLY; CDR2 reads FYNNEI. The CDR3 runs 14 residues. The V and J ends lost 6 bases and 5 bases respectively, with 14 bases between them.

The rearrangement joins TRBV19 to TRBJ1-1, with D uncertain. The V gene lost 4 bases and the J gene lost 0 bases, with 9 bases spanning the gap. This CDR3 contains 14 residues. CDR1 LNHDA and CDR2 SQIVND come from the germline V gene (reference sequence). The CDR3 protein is CASSTMLVNTEAFF. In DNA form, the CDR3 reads TGTGCCAGTAGTACCATGCTGGTGAACACTGAAGCTTTCTTT.

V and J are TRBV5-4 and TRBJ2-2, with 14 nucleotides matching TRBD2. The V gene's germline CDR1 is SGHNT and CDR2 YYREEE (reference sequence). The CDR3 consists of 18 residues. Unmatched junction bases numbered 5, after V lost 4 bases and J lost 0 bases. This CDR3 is CASSQRLAGGPNTGELFF. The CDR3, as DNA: TGTGCCAGCAGCCAAAGACTAGCGGGAGGGCCGAACACCGGGGAGCTGTTTTTT.

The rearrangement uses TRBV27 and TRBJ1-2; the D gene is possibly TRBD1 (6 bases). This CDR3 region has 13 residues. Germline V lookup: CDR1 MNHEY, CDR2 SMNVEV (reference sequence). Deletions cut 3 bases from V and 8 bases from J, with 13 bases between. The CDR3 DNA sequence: TGTGCCAGCAGTTTGGGGAGGGGGGAAGGCTACACCTTC. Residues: CASSLGRGEGYTF.

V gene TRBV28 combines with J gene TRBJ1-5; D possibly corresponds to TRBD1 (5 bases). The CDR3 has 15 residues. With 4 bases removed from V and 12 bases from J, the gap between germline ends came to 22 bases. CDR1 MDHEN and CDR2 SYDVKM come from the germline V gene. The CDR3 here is CASSSSGPNIFGQHF. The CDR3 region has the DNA TGTGCCAGCAGTTCCTCGGGACCGAACATCTTTGGCCAGCATTTT.

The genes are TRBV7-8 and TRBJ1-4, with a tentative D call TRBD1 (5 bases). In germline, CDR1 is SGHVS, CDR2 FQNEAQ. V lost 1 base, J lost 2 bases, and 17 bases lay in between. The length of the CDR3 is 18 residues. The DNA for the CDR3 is TGTGCCAGCAGCTTAGGGGGCCGTCCGGGCGGTACTAATGAAAAACTGTTTTTT. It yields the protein CASSLGGRPGGTNEKLFF.

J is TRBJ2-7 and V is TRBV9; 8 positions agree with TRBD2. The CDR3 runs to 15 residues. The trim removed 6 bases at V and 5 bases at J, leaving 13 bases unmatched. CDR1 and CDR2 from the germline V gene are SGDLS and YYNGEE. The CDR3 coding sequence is TGTGCCAGCACACCCGGCCGGGAGGGTACCCACGAGCAGTACTTC. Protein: CASTPGREGTHEQYF.